The rows below give T cell receptor beta chains drawn from one sample of a study of control samples from healthy donors and cancer patients. Data came from immunoSEQ multiplex PCR; TCRdb stores just in-frame clones and leaves some out. In the table there are under 200,000 clones, 91% of which are singletons. Source material: blood. These receptors originate from a woman in her twenties or thirties in good health. Both conserved end residues are part of each CDR3. The D gene is left open where the match is weak. Some rows mark clone size as missing; the rest say once, few, many or name a class of expanded clone.

j_call	d_call	clone_size	v_call	cdr3_aa	cdr3_nt
TRBJ1-1	TRBD1	-	TRBV4-1	CASRPGTGLDTEAFF	TGCGCCAGCAGACCCGGGACAGGGTTGGACACTGAAGCTTTCTTT
TRBJ1-5	TRBD1	-	TRBV19	CASSGQGAYQPQHF	TGTGCCAGTAGTGGACAGGGGGCTTATCAGCCCCAGCATTTT
TRBJ2-1	TRBD1	once	TRBV7-3	CASSLRDRGYNEQFF	TGTGCCAGCAGCTTAAGGGACAGGGGGTACAATGAGCAGTTCTTC
TRBJ1-1	-	once	TRBV12-3/TRBV12-4	CASSFSGAAEAFF	TGTGCCAGCAGTTTCTCGGGGGCTGCTGAAGCTTTCTTT
TRBJ1-1	-	-	TRBV7-2	CASSLVHPSEAFF	TGTGCCAGCAGCTTAGTACACCCAAGTGAAGCTTTCTTT
TRBJ2-5	-	-	TRBV6-6	CASSYTGGGETQYF	TGTGCCAGCAGTTACACAGGGGGGGGAGAGACCCAGTACTTC
TRBJ1-1	TRBD1	-	TRBV27	CASSYDRVNTEAFF	TGTGCCAGCAGTTACGACAGGGTGAACACTGAAGCTTTCTTT
TRBJ2-2	-	-	TRBV28	CASSLSGLNTGELFF	TGTGCCAGCAGTTTATCCGGGCTGAACACCGGGGAGCTGTTTTTT
TRBJ2-2	-	-	TRBV5-1	CASSFQTGELFF	TGCGCCAGCAGCTTTCAAACCGGGGAGCTGTTTTTT
TRBJ1-6	-	-	TRBV15	CATSTQGHSPLHF	TGTGCCACCAGCACCCAGGGGCATTCACCCCTCCACTTT
TRBJ2-1	TRBD1	once	TRBV28	CASSLTGTPSYNEQFF	TGTGCCAGCAGTTTGACAGGGACCCCCTCCTACAATGAGCAGTTCTTC
TRBJ2-7	-	once	TRBV10-2	CASSEEHPTYEQYF	TGCGCCAGCAGTGAAGAACACCCGACCTACGAGCAGTACTTC
TRBJ2-1	-	-	TRBV6-1	CASSDGTNYNEQFF	TGTGCCAGCAGTGATGGGACAAACTACAATGAGCAGTTCTTC
TRBJ2-5	-	-	TRBV3-1/TRBV3-2	CASSHREYQETQYF	TGTGCCAGCAGCCACAGGGAGTACCAAGAGACCCAGTACTTC
TRBJ2-7	TRBD2	-	TRBV23-1	CASSQSRTSGTGYEQYF	TGCGCCAGCAGTCAATCGAGGACTAGCGGGACGGGTTACGAGCAGTACTTC
TRBJ2-1	-	-	TRBV2	CASSDRLDQFF	TGTGCCAGCAGTGATAGGCTAGACCAGTTCTTC
TRBJ2-3	TRBD1	-	TRBV7-8	CASSGQGTDTQYF	TGTGCCAGCAGCGGACAGGGGACAGATACGCAGTATTTT
TRBJ2-3	TRBD2	-	TRBV6-5	CASSTRERDTDTQYF	TGTGCCAGCAGTACCCGAGAGCGGGACACAGATACGCAGTATTTT
TRBJ2-7	-	-	TRBV28	CASSTGYEQYF	TGTGCCAGCAGTACCGGGTACGAGCAGTACTTC